The T cell receptor beta chain described here comes from a study of shared clonotypes between healthy human individuals. The ends were cut back, 4 bases at V and 2 bases at J, with 14 bases in the middle. The CDR3 runs 15 residues. CDR1 and CDR2 from the germline V gene are SGHAT and FQNNGV. All participating donors were Caucasian adults from Nashville, Tennessee. Profiling relied on immunoSEQ multiplex PCR, and the TCRdb table lists in-frame clones only, not all of them. Of roughly 1.4 million clones listed, around 98.5% are singletons. This TCR derives from a man under 40 in good health. Sequencing was carried out using naive CD4+ T cells sorted from blood. Subset meaning: CD45RA+ positively selected. This sequence joins TRBV11-2 and TRBJ1-2; D possibly corresponds to TRBD1 (5 bases). The CDR3, as DNA: TGTGCCAGCAGCTCGCTGGGACGGACGAACTATGGCTACACCTTC. It specifies CASSSLGRTNYGYTF. The full variable domain, in which reference TRBV11-2 and TRBJ1-2 provide the parts outside the CDR3, is EAGVAQSPRYKIIEKRQSVAFWCNPISGHATLYWYQQILGQGPKLLIQFQNNGVVDDSQLPKDRFSAERLKGVDSTLKIQPAKLEDSAVYLCASSSLGRTNYGYTFGSGTRLTVV.